The count of the clone carrying this T cell receptor (beta chain) is one. This entry is derived from a study of control samples from healthy donors and cancer patients. TCRdb's table, derived via immunoSEQ multiplex PCR, lists solely in-frame clones and lacks some. The top ten hold less than 2.5% of the sample, which has 100,000 to 150,000 clones, around 90% seen once. The specimen sequenced was blood. This receptor was taken from a man younger than 30 in good health.

CDR3 sequence reads: CASGTLGLETQYF. CDR3 DNA: TGTGCCAGCGGGACGTTGGGCCTTGAGACCCAGTACTTC. V gene TRBV13 combines with J gene TRBJ2-5; D may correspond to TRBD1 or TRBD2 (5 bases each). V was shortened by 8 bases and J by 5 bases, with 15 bases between the two germline ends. The germline V gene has CDR1 PRHDT and CDR2 FYEKMQ (reference sequence). CDR3 length: 13 residues.